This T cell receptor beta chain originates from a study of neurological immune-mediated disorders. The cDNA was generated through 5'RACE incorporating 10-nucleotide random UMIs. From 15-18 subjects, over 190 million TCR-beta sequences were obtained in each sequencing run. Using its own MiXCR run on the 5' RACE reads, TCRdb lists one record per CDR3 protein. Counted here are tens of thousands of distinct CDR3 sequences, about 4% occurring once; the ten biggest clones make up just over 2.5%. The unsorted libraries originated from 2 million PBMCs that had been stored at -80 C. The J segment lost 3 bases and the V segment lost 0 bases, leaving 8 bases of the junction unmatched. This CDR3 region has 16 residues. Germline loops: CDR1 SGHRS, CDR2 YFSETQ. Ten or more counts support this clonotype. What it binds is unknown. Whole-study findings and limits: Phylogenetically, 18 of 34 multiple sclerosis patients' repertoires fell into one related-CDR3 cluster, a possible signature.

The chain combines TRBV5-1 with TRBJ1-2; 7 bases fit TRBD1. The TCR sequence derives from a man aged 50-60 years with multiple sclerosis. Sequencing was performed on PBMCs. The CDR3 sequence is CASSLGVRGLYYGYTF. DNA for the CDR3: TGCGCCAGCAGCTTGGGGGTCAGGGGGTTGTACTATGGCTACACCTTC. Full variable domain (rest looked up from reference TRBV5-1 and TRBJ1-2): KAGVTQTPRYLIKTRGQQVTLSCSPISGHRSVSWYQQTPGQGLQFLFEYFSETQRNKGNFPGRFSGRQFSNSRSEMNVSTLELGDSALYLCASSLGVRGLYYGYTFGSGTRLTVV.